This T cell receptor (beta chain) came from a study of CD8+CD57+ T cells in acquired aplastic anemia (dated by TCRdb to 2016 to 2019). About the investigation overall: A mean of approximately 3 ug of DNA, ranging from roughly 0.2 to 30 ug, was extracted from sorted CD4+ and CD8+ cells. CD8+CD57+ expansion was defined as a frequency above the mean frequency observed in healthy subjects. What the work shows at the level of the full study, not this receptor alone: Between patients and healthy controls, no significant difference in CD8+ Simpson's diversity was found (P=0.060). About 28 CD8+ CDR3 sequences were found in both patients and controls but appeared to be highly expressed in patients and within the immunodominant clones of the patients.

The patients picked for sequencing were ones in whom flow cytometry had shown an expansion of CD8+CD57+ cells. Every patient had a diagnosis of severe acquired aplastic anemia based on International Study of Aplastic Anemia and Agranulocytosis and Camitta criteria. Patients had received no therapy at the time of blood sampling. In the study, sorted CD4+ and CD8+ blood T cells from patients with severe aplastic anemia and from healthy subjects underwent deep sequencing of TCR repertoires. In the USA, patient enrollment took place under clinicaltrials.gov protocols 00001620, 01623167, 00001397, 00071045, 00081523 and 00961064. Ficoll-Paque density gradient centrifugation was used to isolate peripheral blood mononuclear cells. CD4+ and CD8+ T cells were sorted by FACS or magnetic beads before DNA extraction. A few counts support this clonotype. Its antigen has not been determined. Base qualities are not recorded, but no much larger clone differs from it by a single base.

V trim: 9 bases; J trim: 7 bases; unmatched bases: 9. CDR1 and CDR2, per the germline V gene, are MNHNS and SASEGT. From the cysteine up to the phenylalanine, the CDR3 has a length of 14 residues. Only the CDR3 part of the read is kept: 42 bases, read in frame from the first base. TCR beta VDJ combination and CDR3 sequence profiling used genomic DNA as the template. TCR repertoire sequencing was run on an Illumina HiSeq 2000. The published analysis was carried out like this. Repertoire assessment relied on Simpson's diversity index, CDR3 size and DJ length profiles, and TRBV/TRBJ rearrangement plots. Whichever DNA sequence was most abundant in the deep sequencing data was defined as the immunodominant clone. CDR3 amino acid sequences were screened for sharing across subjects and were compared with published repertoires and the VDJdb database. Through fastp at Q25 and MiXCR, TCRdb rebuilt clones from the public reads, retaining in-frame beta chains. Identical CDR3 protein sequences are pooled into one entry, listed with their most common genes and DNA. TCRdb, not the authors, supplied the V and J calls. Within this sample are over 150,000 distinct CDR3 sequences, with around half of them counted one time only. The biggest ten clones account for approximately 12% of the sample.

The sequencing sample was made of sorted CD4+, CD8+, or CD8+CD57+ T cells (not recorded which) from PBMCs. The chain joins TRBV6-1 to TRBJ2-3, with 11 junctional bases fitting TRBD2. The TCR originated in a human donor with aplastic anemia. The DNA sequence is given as TGTGCCAGTTTAGCGGGGGGGCGTACGAATACGCAGTATTTT. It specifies CASLAGGRTNTQYF.